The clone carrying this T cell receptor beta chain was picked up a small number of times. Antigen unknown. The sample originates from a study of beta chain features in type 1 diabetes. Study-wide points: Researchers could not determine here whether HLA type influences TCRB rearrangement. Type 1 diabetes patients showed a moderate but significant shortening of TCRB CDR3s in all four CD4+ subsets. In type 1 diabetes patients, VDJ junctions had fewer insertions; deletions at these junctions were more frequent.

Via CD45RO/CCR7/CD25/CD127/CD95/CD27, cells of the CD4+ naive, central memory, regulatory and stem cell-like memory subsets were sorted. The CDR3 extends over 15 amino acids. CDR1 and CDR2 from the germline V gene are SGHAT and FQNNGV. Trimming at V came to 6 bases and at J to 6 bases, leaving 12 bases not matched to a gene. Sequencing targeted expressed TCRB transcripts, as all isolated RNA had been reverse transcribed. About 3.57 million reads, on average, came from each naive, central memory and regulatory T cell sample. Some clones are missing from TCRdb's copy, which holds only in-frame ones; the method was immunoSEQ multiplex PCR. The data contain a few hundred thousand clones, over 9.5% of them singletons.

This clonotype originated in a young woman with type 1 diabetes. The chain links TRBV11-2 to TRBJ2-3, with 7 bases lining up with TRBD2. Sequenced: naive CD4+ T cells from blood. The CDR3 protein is CASRSRGLRGDTQYF. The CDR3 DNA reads TGTGCCAGCAGGAGTCGGGGACTACGGGGGGATACGCAGTATTTT.